Only a few counts were recorded for the clone carrying this T cell receptor beta chain. Using immunoSEQ multiplex PCR, the repertoire was profiled, and TCRdb retains in-frame clones only, with some absent. The table lists approximately 660,000 clones, roughly 90% of them singletons. The CDR3 covers 15 residues. Germline V gene sequence: CDR1 SGHRS, CDR2 YFSETQ. With V trimmed by 3 bases and J by 4 bases, 10 bases remained unmatched. This sample stems from a study of shared T cell receptors in the human thymus. These data also formed part of another study, on human thymus T cells. From that paper: Healthy Finnish infants undergoing corrective surgery for congenital heart defects were used as donors. The thymus tissue came from resections taken during corrective heart surgery. Related studies found that unrelated individuals share highly overlapping thymic repertoires.

The J gene is TRBJ2-7, the V gene TRBV5-1; 7 nucleotides align to TRBD1. The clonotype originates from a boy younger than two with a congenital heart defect. The source material was thymocytes. CDR3 bases: TGCGCCAGCAGCTCCTCTCGGCAGGGGGTATACGAGCAGTACTTC. This sequence encodes CASSSSRQGVYEQYF.